The 9 T cell receptor beta chains below all came from one sample that was sequenced in a study of T cells in Graves' hyperthyroidism and ophthalmopathy. TCR beta CDR3 region amplification was performed from RNA transcripts. TCR CDR3 underwent first-round RT-PCR with the HTBI primer set. Using its own MiXCR run on the multiplex PCR reads, TCRdb lists one record per CDR3 protein. The sample has a few hundred thousand distinct CDR3 sequences, 14% seen once. Sequencing input: blood. Every receptor here comes from a woman in her thirties or forties with Graves' hyperthyroidism.

This clonotype was seen many times. The V gene is TRBV9, the J gene TRBJ2-3; D gene unclear. This CDR3 is built from 14 residues. The germline V and J ends were trimmed by 0 bases and 2 bases, with 7 bases remaining between them. Germline V gives CDR1 SGDLS, CDR2 YYNGEE. CDR3 protein: CASSVGQSTDTQYF. In DNA form, the CDR3 reads TGTGCCAGCAGCGTAGGGCAGTCCACAGATACGCAGTATTTT.

This clonotype has ten or more counts. DNA for the CDR3: TGTGCCAGCAGCCTATGGGACAGGGGTTCCAGCTACGAGCAGTACTTC. Encoded protein: CASSLWDRGSSYEQYF. V gene TRBV3-1 combines with J gene TRBJ2-7, with TRBD1 identical over 10 bases. Germline-derived CDR1 and CDR2 are LGHDT and YNNKEL (reference sequence). The CDR3 is made up of 16 amino acids. Unmatched junction bases numbered 9, after V lost 4 bases and J lost 3 bases.

This clonotype was counted many times. The rearrangement uses TRBV20-1 and TRBJ2-1; D may be TRBD2 (6 bases). The CDR3 covers 14 residues. Germline CDR1 reads DFQATT; CDR2 reads SNEGSKA (reference sequence). The V and J ends lost 6 bases and 8 bases respectively, with 20 bases between them. CDR3: CSAYQRLDKDEQFF. The CDR3 DNA follows: TGCAGTGCCTATCAAAGACTAGATAAGGATGAGCAGTTCTTC.

Many counts were recorded for this clonotype. The chain uses TRBV6-1 and TRBJ2-5, with a tentative D call TRBD1 (6 bases). With 2 bases removed from V and 1 base from J, the gap between germline ends came to 11 bases. The germline V gene encodes CDR1 MNHNS and CDR2 SASEGT. The CDR3 extends over 15 amino acids. The CDR3 DNA reads TGTGCCAGCAGTGAATCGGGCAGGGGCCAAGAGACCCAGTACTTC. Residues: CASSESGRGQETQYF.

The chain joins TRBV18 to TRBJ2-1; perhaps TRBD2 as D (5 bases). This CDR3 is 15 amino acids long. Germline assignment: CDR1 KGHSH and CDR2 LQKENI. V gave up 4 bases and J gave up 6 bases, with 16 bases separating them. The CDR3 DNA is TGTGCCAGCTCACTCTTGGAGGCCCTCCCCAATGAGCAGTTCTTC. Amino acids: CASSLLEALPNEQFF.

This clonotype has ten or more counts. The gene calls are TRBV12-3 or TRBV12-4 and TRBJ1-2; no reliable D call. The ends were cut back, 3 bases at V and 2 bases at J, with 7 bases in the middle. The CDR3 has 13 residues. CDR3 coding DNA: TGTGCCAGCAGTTTTATGGGAAACTATGGCTACACCTTC. This codes for CASSFMGNYGYTF.

This clonotype was counted ten times or more. The chain has TRBV7-9 and TRBJ2-7; D is undetermined. The V gene's germline CDR1 is SEHNR and CDR2 FQNEAQ (reference sequence). The CDR3 is 13 residues long. The V and J ends lost 3 bases and 0 bases respectively, with 6 bases between them. This chain's CDR3 is CASSLADSYEQYF. The CDR3 nucleotides read TGTGCCAGCAGCTTGGCGGACTCCTACGAGCAGTACTTC. The full variable domain, rest sourced from reference TRBV7-9 and TRBJ2-7, is DTGVSQNPRHKITKRGQNVTFRCDPISEHNRLYWYRQTLGQGPEFLTYFQNEAQLEKSRLLSDRFSAERPKGSFSTLEIQRTEQGDSAMYLCASSLADSYEQYFGPGTRLTVT.

This clonotype was picked up many times. The chain combines TRBV6-1 with TRBJ2-7; 7 bases are shared with TRBD2. Germline trimming cut 5 bases from V and 5 bases from J; bases unmatched to any gene: 9. The CDR3 spans 14 residues. Germline-derived CDR1 and CDR2 are MNHNS and SASEGT. In DNA form, the CDR3 reads TGTGCCAGCAGTTCGGGACTACATATTGACGAGCAGTACTTC. It yields the protein CASSSGLHIDEQYF.

The genes are TRBV19 and TRBJ2-2; D could derive from TRBD1 or TRBD2 (5 bases each). V was trimmed by 2 bases and J by 4 bases, leaving 14 bases between them. This CDR3 has 16 amino acids. Germline-derived CDR1 and CDR2 are LNHDA and SQIVND (reference sequence). The DNA for the CDR3 is TGTGCCAGTAGTATAACAACGTCCGGGACCACCGGGGAGCTGTTTTTT. It encodes CASSITTSGTTGELFF. The variable domain in full, completed from reference TRBV19 and TRBJ2-2, reads DGGITQSPKYLFRKEGQNVTLSCEQNLNHDAMYWYRQDPGQGLRLIYYSQIVNDFQKGDIAEGYSVSREKKESFPLTVTSAQKNPTAFYLCASSITTSGTTGELFFGEGSRLTVL.